Listed here is a single T cell receptor beta chain. Clones were sequenced by immunoSEQ multiplex PCR, and TCRdb holds only the in-frame ones, with some missing. The table lists roughly 60,000 clones, about 86% of them singletons. The sample is drawn from a study of technical replicates of blood from several donors. CDR1 and CDR2 (germline): SGHRS, YFSETQ. The V end lost 4 bases, the J end lost 4 bases, and 14 bases lay between the germline ends. CDR3 length: 15 amino acids. The TCR comes from a human donor in good health. Some clones in this sample may be carry-over from other donors' samples. Source material: PBMCs. The chain is built from TRBV5-1 and TRBJ2-2; TRBD2 might be the D (6 bases). CDR3 region: CASSPRLESTGELFF. CDR3 bases: TGCGCCAGCAGCCCGCGACTAGAATCCACCGGGGAGCTGTTTTTT.